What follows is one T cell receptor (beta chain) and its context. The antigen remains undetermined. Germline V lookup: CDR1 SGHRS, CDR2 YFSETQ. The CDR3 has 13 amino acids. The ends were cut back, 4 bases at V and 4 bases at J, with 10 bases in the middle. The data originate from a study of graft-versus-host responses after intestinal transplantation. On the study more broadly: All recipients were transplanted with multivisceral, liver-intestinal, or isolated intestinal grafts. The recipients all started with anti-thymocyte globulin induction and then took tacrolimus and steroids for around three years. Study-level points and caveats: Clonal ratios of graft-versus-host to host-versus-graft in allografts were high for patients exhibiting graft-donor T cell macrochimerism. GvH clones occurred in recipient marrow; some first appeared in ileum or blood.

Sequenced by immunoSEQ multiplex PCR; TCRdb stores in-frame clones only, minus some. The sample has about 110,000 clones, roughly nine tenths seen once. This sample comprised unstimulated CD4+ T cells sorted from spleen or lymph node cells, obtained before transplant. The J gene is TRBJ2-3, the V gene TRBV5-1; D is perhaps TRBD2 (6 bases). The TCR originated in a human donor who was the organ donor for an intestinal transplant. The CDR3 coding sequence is TGCGCCAGCAGCACTGGAGGGGCAGATACGCAGTATTTT. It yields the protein CASSTGGADTQYF.